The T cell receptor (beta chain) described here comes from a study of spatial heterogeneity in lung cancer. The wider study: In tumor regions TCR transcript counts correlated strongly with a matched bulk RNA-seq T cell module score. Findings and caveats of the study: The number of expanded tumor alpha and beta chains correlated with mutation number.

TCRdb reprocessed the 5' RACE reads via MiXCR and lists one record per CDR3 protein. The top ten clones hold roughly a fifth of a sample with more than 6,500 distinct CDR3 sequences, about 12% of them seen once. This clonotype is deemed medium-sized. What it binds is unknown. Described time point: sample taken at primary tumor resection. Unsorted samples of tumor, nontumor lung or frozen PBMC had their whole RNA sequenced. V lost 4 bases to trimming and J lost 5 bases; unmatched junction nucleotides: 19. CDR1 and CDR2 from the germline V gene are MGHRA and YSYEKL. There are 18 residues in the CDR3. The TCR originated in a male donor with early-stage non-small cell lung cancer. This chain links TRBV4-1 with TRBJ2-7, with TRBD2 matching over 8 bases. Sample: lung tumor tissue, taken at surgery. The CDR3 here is CASSLYPLPGLEVHEQYF. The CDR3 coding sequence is TGCGCCAGCAGCCTCTACCCTCTTCCGGGACTAGAGGTCCACGAGCAGTACTTC.